The clone carrying this TCR beta chain has at least ten counts. Its antigen is not identified. This sample stems from a study of T-cell reconstitution after alpha-beta-depleted transplantation in children. Between the trimmed V and J ends, which lost 9 bases and 6 bases, there was a span of 19 bases. This CDR3 is built from 14 residues. CDR1 is MNHEY and CDR2 is SVGEGT in the germline V gene. Study-level results: It was newly produced T cells that mostly accounted for T-cell counts and diversity one year after transplant. Several hundred rapidly expanded clones from non-depleted graft cells reportedly supplied alpha-beta T cells about two months post-transplant.

Unique molecular identifiers featured in how the TCRbeta library was prepared. MiXCR was run by TCRdb on the PCR reads, yielding one entry per CDR3 protein. Of under 250,000 distinct CDR3 sequences in the sample, under 8.5% were seen once. The sample here was PBMCs, taken before TCRalphabeta/CD19-depleted stem cell transplant. This TCR was sampled from a boy aged 2 to 9 with acute lymphoblastic leukemia, due to receive a stem cell transplant. The chain recombines TRBV6-2 or TRBV6-3 with TRBJ2-3; D could derive from TRBD1 or TRBD2 (5 bases each). CDR3 sequence: CASLRTDRGDTQYF. Written as DNA, the CDR3 is TGTGCCAGTCTGAGGACTGATAGGGGTGATACGCAGTATTTT.